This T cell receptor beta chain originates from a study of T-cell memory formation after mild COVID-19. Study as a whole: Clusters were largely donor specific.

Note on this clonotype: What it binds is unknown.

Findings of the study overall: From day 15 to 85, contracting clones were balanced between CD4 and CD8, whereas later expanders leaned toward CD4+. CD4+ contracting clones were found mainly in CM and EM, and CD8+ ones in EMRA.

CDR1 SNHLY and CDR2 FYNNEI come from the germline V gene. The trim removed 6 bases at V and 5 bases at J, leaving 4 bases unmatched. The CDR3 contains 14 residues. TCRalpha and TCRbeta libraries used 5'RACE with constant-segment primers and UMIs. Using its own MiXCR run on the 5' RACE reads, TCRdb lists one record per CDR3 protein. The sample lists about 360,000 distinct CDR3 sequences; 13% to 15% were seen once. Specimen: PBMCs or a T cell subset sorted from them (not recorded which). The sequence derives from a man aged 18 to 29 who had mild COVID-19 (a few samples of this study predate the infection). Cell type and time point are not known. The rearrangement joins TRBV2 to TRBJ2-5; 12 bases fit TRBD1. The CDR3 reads CASSGTGGWETQYF. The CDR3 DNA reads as TGTGCCAGCAGCGGGACAGGGGGCTGGGAGACCCAGTACTTC. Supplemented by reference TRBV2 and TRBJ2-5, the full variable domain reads EPEVTQTPSHQVTQMGQEVILRCVPISNHLYFYWYRQILGQKVEFLVSFYNNEISEKSEIFDDQFSVERPDGSNFTLKIRSTKLEDSAMYFCASSGTGGWETQYFGPGTRLLVL.